This entry lists 20 T cell receptor beta chains sequenced from one sample in a study of T cell responses to AZD1222 COVID-19 vaccine. Sequenced by immunoSEQ multiplex PCR; TCRdb stores in-frame clones only, minus some. Of 130,000 or so clones listed, around 90% are singletons. The sample in question was peripheral blood, obtained on day 0 of AZD1222 vaccination. Receptors were obtained from an adult in good health.

The genes are TRBV19 and TRBJ2-7; 9 bases are a match to TRBD1. The CDR3 is 16 residues long. J lost 1 base, V lost 4 bases, and 8 bases had no gene match. Germline CDR1 reads LNHDA; CDR2 reads SQIVND (reference sequence). The DNA for the CDR3 is TGTGCCAGTAGTACCCCCGGGACAGGGTCTTCCTACGAGCAGTACTTC. It translates to CASSTPGTGSSYEQYF.

The chain joins TRBV27 to TRBJ2-7; a possible D gene is TRBD1 (5 bases). The V and J ends lost 0 bases and 4 bases respectively, with 16 bases between them. The CDR3 extends over 16 amino acids. Germline loops: CDR1 MNHEY, CDR2 SMNVEV (reference sequence). For the CDR3, the DNA is TGTGCCAGCAGTTTATCGGCGGCAGGGTTTAGTTACGAGCAGTACTTC. Translated: CASSLSAAGFSYEQYF.

Details on this clone: Germline and junction disagree at one end, which may indicate a read error. The DNA of the CDR3 is TGTGCCAGCACGCCGAGGACCTCCAATAATTCACCCCTCCACTTT. This translates into CASTPRTSNNSPLHF. The chain recombines TRBV6-5 with TRBJ1-6, with no clear D. The CDR3 contains 15 residues. Germline V gene lookup returns CDR1 MNHEY and CDR2 SVGAGI.

The chain recombines TRBV29-1 with TRBJ2-7; D gene ambiguous. The CDR3 is 11 amino acids. The V gene's germline CDR1 is SQVTM and CDR2 ANQGSEA. Trimming removed 7 bases from V and 3 bases from J, with 10 bases in between. As DNA, the CDR3 is TGCAGCGCTAATATTAACTACGAGCAGTACTTC. This codes for CSANINYEQYF.

The gene calls are TRBV5-8 and TRBJ1-1; D remains unclear. V was clipped by 5 bases and J by 2 bases, with 13 bases between them. The CDR3 sequence is 14 residues long. Germline CDR1 SGHTS, CDR2 YDEGEE. The CDR3 region has the DNA TGTGCCAGCAGAAAGACCCTACCTAACACTGAAGCTTTCTTT. It encodes CASRKTLPNTEAFF. The full variable domain, with the rest looked up from reference TRBV5-8 and TRBJ1-1, is EAGVTQSPTHLIKTRGQQATLRCSPISGHTSVYWYQQALGLGLQFLLWYDEGEERNRGNFPPRFSGRQFPNYSSELNVNALELEDSALYLCASRKTLPNTEAFFGQGTRLTVV.

This clone occurred a few times. The chain uses TRBV7-8 and TRBJ2-1; possibly TRBD2 for D (6 bases). Trimming shortened V by 2 bases and J by 12 bases, and 14 bases separated the two germline ends. The CDR3 length is 13 residues. Germline CDR1 reads SGHVS; CDR2 reads FQNEAQ. CDR3 loop: CASSLSRGKVQFF. Written as DNA, the CDR3 is TGTGCCAGCAGCTTATCTCGGGGGAAGGTGCAGTTCTTC.

The chain employs TRBV24-1 and TRBJ1-2, with D possibly matching TRBD1 (5 bases). V lost 7 bases, J lost 0 bases, and 11 bases lay in between. Germline CDR1 reads KGHDR; CDR2 reads SFDVKD. This CDR3 has 14 amino acids. The CDR3 region is CATSSGPPNYGYTF. The CDR3 DNA follows: TGTGCCACCAGCTCGGGGCCCCCTAACTATGGCTACACCTTC.

The chain is built from TRBV2 and TRBJ2-7, with TRBD2 matching over 8 bases. CDR1 and CDR2 (germline): SNHLY, FYNNEI. The ends lost 4 bases at V and 3 bases at J; junction bases unmatched: 8. The CDR3 spans 15 residues. The CDR3 region has the DNA TGTGCCAGCAGTGCAAGGGGACTAGACTACTACGAGCAGTACTTC. This encodes CASSARGLDYYEQYF.

The chain carries TRBV19 and TRBJ1-5; perhaps TRBD1 as D (6 bases). The germline V gene encodes CDR1 LNHDA and CDR2 SQIVND (reference sequence). The CDR3 totals 15 residues. V dropped 6 bases and J dropped 1 base, with 13 bases sitting between them. The CDR3 is CASSHPDRSNQPQHF. CDR3 sequence (DNA): TGTGCCAGTAGCCACCCTGACAGGAGCAATCAGCCCCAGCATTTT.

The gene calls are TRBV2 and TRBJ2-6; D may be TRBD2 (6 bases). The CDR3 extends over 16 amino acids. Germline V gene sequence: CDR1 SNHLY, CDR2 FYNNEI. Deletions cut 7 bases from V and 0 bases from J, with 13 bases between. CDR3 sequence: CASTTGGASGANVLTF. The CDR3 region has the DNA TGTGCCAGCACCACCGGGGGAGCCTCTGGGGCCAACGTCCTGACTTTC.

The J gene is TRBJ2-7, the V gene TRBV18, with no clear D. Trimming stripped 4 bases from V and 4 bases from J, with 11 bases between. In germline, CDR1 is KGHSH, CDR2 LQKENI. This CDR3 has 13 residues. For the CDR3, the DNA is TGTGCCAGCTCACTAAAGGCAGGTTACGAGCAGTACTTC. Its protein product is CASSLKAGYEQYF.

The chain joins TRBV2 to TRBJ1-4; 7 bases line up with TRBD1. The ends lost 4 bases at V and 8 bases at J; junction bases unmatched: 7. This CDR3 contains 14 residues. CDR1 and CDR2 from the germline V gene are SNHLY and FYNNEI. For the CDR3, the DNA is TGTGCCAGCAGTGGACAGGGCCTTGGCGAAAAACTGTTTTTT. Translated: CASSGQGLGEKLFF.

This clone has a single count. CDR3 amino acids: CASSPETGELFF. CDR3 bases: TGTGCCAGCTCACCAGAGACCGGGGAGCTGTTTTTT. The rearrangement links TRBV18 to TRBJ2-2, with D unresolved. Germline-derived CDR1 and CDR2 are KGHSH and LQKENI. This CDR3 is built from 12 residues. Trimming removed 2 bases at V and 5 bases at J, with 3 bases between.

This clone appeared once. This sequence joins TRBV20-1 and TRBJ1-5, with D perhaps TRBD1 (5 bases). Trimming cost V 3 bases and J 5 bases, with 11 bases left between them. Germline loops: CDR1 DFQATT, CDR2 SNEGSKA (reference sequence). The CDR3 extends over 13 amino acids. This chain's CDR3 is CSASMGTDQPQHF. DNA of the CDR3: TGCAGTGCTAGTATGGGGACCGATCAGCCCCAGCATTTT.

The CDR3 region is CASSPRLAQEQYF. In nucleotides, the CDR3 is TGTGCCAGCAGCCCTAGACTAGCTCAGGAGCAGTACTTC. This chain links TRBV28 with TRBJ2-7; 7 bases align to TRBD2. Trimming took 6 bases from V and 7 from J; bases not matched to a gene: 9. CDR1 MDHEN and CDR2 SYDVKM come from the germline V gene. There are 13 residues in the CDR3.

The CDR3 is CASSLVSRQMNTGELFF. The CDR3 DNA is TGTGCCAGCAGCTTGGTTTCTCGGCAGATGAACACCGGGGAGCTGTTTTTT. V and J are TRBV5-6 and TRBJ2-2; D is unresolved. The germline gives CDR1 SGHDT, CDR2 YYEEEE. The CDR3 is 17 residues long. V shed 0 bases and J shed 1 base, with 13 bases lying between them.

The count of this clone is one. The chain has TRBV9 and TRBJ2-7, with D possibly being TRBD1 (5 bases). V lost 0 bases and J lost 1, with 8 bases in between. This CDR3 spans 14 amino acids. CDR1 SGDLS and CDR2 YYNGEE come from the germline V gene. This CDR3 reads CASSVEGVSYEQYF. DNA for the CDR3: TGTGCCAGCAGCGTAGAAGGGGTATCCTACGAGCAGTACTTC.

The V and J genes are TRBV3-1 (or the pseudogene TRBV3-2) and TRBJ2-7; D possibly corresponds to TRBD2 (5 bases). The CDR3 is 15 residues long. Trimming took off 0 bases at V and 2 bases at J, with 11 bases between the two ends. Per the germline V gene, CDR1 is LGHDT and CDR2 is YNNKEL (reference sequence). CDR3 nucleotides: TGTGCCAGCAGCCAAGACCAGCGGAGGACCTACGAGCAGTACTTC. Translated, it gives CASSQDQRRTYEQYF.

The CDR3 DNA follows: TGTGCCAGCAGAAATCTAGCTCGCACAGATACGCAGTATTTT. Protein sequence: CASRNLARTDTQYF. V gene TRBV2 combines with J gene TRBJ2-3, with D perhaps matching TRBD2 (5 bases). Germline CDR1 reads SNHLY; CDR2 reads FYNNEI. The V gene lost 6 bases and the J gene lost 1 base, with 11 bases spanning the gap. This CDR3 comprises 14 residues. The full variable domain, completed using reference TRBV2 and TRBJ2-3, is EPEVTQTPSHQVTQMGQEVILRCVPISNHLYFYWYRQILGQKVEFLVSFYNNEISEKSEIFDDQFSVERPDGSNFTLKIRSTKLEDSAMYFCASRNLARTDTQYFGPGTRLTVL.

The chain recombines TRBV7-6 with TRBJ1-2; D may be TRBD1 (5 bases). Germline V gene lookup returns CDR1 SGHVS and CDR2 FNYEAQ. The CDR3 contains 15 residues. Trimming removed 5 bases at V and 4 bases at J, with 17 bases between. CDR3 loop: CASSPRSDSVYGYTF. In nucleotides, the CDR3 is TGTGCCAGCAGCCCGAGATCCGACAGCGTCTATGGCTACACCTTC.